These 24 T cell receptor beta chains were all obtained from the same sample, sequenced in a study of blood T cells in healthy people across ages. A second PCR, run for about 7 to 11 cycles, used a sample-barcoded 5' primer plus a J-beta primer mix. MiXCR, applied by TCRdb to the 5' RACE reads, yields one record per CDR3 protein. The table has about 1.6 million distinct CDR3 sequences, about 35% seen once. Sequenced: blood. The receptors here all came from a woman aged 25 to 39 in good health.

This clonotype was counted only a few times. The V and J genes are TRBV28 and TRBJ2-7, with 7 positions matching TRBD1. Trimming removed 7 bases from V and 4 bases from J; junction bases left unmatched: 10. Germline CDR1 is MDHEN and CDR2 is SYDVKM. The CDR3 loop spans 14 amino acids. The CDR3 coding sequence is TGTGCCAGCAAGGGGACAGAATGGATTTACGAGCAGTACTTC. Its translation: CASKGTEWIYEQYF.

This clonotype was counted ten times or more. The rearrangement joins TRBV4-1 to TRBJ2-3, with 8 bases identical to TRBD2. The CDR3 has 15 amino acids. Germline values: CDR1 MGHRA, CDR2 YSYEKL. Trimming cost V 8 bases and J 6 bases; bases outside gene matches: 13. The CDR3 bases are TGCGCCAGCTCGGCGGCGGGGGGCCAACTGGATACGCAGTATTTT. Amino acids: CASSAAGGQLDTQYF.

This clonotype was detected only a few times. CDR3 in amino acids: CSASGASGGAGNTGELFF. In nucleotides, the CDR3 is TGCAGTGCTAGCGGGGCTAGCGGGGGGGCAGGGAACACCGGGGAGCTGTTTTTT. V is TRBV20-1 and J is TRBJ2-2; TRBD2 agrees at 12 bases. Germline CDR1 and CDR2: DFQATT and SNEGSKA (reference sequence). V trimming: 3 bases; J trimming: 1 base; junction bases outside the gene matches: 9. The CDR3 spans 18 residues.

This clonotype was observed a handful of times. DNA for the CDR3: TGCAGTGCAAACCCCCCCGGGACAGGGAACTCACCCCTCCACTTT. Protein: CSANPPGTGNSPLHF. V and J are TRBV20-1 and TRBJ1-6; 9 nucleotides align to TRBD1. This CDR3 is 15 amino acids long. Germline CDR1 reads DFQATT; CDR2 reads SNEGSKA (reference sequence). Trimming at V came to 6 bases and at J to 10 bases, leaving 13 bases not matched to a gene.

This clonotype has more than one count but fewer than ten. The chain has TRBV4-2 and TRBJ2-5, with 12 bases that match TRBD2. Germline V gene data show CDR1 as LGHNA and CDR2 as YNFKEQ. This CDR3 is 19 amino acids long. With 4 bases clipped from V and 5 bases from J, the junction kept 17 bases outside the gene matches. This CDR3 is CASSLRGMASGGAGETQYF. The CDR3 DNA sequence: TGTGCCAGCAGCCTAAGAGGGATGGCTAGCGGGGGGGCCGGGGAGACCCAGTACTTC.

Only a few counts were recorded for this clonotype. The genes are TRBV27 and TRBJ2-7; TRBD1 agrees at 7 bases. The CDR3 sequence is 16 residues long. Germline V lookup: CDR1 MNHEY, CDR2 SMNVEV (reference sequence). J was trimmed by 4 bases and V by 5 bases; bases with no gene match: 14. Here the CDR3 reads CASSPLWGQKLYEQYF. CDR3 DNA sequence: TGTGCCAGCAGTCCTTTATGGGGACAGAAGCTATACGAGCAGTACTTC.

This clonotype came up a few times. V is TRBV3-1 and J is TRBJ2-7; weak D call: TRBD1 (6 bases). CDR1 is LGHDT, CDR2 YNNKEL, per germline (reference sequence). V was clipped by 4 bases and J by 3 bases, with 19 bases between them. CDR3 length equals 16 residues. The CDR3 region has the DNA TGTGCCAGCAGCCCGACATCCGGGACACGCTACTACGAGCAGTACTTC. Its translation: CASSPTSGTRYYEQYF.

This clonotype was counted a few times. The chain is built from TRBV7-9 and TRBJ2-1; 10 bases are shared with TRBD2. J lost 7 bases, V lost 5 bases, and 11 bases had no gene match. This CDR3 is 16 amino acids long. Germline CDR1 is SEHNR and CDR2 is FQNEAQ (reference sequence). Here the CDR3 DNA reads TGTGCCAGCAGCCCCTCAGCGGGGGGGCCAGGGAATGAGCAGTTCTTC. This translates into CASSPSAGGPGNEQFF.

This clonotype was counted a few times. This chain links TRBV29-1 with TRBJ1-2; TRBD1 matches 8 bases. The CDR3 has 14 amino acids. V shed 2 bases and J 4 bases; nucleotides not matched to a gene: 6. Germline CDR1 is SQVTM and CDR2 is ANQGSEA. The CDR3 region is CSVESQGAGYGYTF. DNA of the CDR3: TGCAGCGTTGAATCCCAGGGGGCCGGCTATGGCTACACCTTC.

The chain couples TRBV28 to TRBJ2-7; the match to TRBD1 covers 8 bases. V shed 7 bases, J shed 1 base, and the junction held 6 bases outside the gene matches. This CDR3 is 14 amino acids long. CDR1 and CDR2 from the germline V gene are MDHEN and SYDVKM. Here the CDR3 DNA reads TGTGCCAGCACCGCGACAGGGGATTCCTACGAGCAGTACTTC. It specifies CASTATGDSYEQYF.

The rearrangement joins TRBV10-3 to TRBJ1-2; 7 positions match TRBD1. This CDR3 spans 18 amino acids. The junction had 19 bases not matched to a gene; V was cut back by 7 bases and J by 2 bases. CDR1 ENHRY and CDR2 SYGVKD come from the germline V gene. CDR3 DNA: TGTGCCATCAATTTATTACGGAGGGGGCGGGTAAAGAACTATGGCTACACCTTC. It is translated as CAINLLRRGRVKNYGYTF.

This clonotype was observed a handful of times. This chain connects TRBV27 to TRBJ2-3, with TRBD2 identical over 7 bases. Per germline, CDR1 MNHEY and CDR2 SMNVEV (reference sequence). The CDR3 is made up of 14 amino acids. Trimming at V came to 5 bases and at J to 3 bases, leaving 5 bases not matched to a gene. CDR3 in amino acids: CASSHRRGTDTQYF. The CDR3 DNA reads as TGTGCCAGCAGTCACCGGCGGGGGACAGATACGCAGTATTTT.

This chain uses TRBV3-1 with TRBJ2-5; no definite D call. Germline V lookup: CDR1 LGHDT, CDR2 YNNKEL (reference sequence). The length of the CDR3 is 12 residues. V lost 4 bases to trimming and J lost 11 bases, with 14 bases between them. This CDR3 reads CASSPNSVKQYF. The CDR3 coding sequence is TGTGCCAGCAGCCCTAATTCTGTAAAGCAGTACTTC.

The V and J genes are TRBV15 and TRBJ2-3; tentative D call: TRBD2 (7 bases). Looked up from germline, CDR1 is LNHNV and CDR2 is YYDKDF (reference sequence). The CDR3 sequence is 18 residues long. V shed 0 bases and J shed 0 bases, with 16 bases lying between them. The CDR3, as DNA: TGTGCCACCAGCAGAGATCTGGGGGGGCCCGGGAGCACAGATACGCAGTATTTT. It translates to CATSRDLGGPGSTDTQYF.

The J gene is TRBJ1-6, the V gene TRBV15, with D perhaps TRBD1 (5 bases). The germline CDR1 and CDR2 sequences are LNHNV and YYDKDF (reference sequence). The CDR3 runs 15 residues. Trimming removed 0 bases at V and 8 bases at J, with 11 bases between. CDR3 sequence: CATSRELVGDSPLHF. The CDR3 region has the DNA TGTGCCACCAGCAGAGAACTGGTGGGGGATTCACCCCTCCACTTT.

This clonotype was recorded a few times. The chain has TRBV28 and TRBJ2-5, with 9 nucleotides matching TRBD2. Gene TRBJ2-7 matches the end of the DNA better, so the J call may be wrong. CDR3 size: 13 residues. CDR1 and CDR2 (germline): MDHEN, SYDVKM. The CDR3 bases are TGTGCCAGCTGGCAGGGCGGGAGGGCCGAGCAGTACTTC. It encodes CASWQGGRAEQYF.

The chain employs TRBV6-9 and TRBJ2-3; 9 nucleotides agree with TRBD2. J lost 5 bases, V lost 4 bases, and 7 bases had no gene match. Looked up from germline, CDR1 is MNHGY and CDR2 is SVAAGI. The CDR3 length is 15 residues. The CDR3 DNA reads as TGTGCCAGCAGTTGGGAGCGGGAGGATAGAGATACGCAGTATTTT. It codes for CASSWEREDRDTQYF.

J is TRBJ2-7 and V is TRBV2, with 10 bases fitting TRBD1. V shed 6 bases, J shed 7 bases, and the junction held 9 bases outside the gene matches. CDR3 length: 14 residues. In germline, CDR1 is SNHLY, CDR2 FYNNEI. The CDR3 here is CASRPGTGDTEQYF. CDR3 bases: TGTGCCAGCAGACCGGGGACAGGGGATACGGAGCAGTACTTC.

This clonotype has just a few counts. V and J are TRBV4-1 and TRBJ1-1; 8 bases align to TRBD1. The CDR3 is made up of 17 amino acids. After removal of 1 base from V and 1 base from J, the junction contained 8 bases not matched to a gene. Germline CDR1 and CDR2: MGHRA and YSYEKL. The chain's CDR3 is CASSQAVDGQGNTEAFF. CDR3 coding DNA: TGCGCCAGCAGCCAAGCGGTTGATGGACAGGGGAACACTGAAGCTTTCTTT.

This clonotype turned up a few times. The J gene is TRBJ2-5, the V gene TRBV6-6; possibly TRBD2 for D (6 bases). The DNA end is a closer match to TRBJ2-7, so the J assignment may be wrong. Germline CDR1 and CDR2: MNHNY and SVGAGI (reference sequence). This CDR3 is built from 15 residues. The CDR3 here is CASSWVGPPGVEQYF. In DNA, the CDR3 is TGTGCCAGCAGTTGGGTGGGACCGCCGGGGGTCGAGCAGTACTTC.

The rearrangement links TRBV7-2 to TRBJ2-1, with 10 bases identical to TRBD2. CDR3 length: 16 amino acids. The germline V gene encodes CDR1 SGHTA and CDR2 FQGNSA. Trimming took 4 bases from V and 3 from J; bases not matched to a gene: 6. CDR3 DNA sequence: TGTGCCAGCAGCTCCACGGGACTAGCGATCTACAATGAGCAGTTCTTC. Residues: CASSSTGLAIYNEQFF.

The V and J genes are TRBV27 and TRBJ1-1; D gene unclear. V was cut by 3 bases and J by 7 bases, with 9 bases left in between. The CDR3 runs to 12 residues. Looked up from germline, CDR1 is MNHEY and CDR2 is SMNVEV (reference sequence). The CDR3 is CASSFWGNEAFF. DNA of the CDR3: TGTGCCAGCAGTTTTTGGGGAAATGAAGCTTTCTTT.

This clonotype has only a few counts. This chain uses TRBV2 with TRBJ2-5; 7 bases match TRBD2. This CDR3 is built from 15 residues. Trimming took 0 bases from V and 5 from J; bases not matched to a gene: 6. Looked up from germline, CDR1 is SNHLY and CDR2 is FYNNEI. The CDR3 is CASSEASGSTETQYF. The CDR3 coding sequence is TGTGCCAGCAGTGAAGCTAGCGGGTCGACGGAGACCCAGTACTTC. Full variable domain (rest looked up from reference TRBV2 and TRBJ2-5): EPEVTQTPSHQVTQMGQEVILRCVPISNHLYFYWYRQILGQKVEFLVSFYNNEISEKSEIFDDQFSVERPDGSNFTLKIRSTKLEDSAMYFCASSEASGSTETQYFGPGTRLLVL.

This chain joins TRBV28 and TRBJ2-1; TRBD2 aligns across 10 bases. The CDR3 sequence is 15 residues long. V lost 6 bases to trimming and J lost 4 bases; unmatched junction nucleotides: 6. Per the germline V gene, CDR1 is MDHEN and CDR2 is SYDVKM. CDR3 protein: CASRGGTSAYNEQFF. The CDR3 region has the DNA TGTGCCAGCAGGGGGGGGACTAGCGCATACAATGAGCAGTTCTTC. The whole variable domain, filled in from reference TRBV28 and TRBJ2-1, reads DVKVTQSSRYLVKRTGEKVFLECVQDMDHENMFWYRQDPGLGLRLIYFSYDVKMKEKGDIPEGYSVSREKKERFSLILESASTNQTSMYLCASRGGTSAYNEQFFGPGTRLTVL.